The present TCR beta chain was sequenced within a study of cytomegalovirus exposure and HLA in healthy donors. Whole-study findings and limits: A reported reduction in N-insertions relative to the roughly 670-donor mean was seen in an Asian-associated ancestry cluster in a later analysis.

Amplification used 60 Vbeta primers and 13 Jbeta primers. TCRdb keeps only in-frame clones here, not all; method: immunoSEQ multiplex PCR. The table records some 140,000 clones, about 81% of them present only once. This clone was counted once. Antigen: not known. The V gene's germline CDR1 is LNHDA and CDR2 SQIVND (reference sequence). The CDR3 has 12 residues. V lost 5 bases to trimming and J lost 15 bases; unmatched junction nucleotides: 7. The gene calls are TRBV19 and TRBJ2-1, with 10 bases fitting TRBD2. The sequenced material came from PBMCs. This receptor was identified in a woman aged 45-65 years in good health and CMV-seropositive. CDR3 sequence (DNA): TGTGCCAGTAGTCCGGGACTAGCGAAGACGTTCTTC. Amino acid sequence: CASSPGLAKTFF.